A selection of T cell receptor beta chains follows, all from one sample in a study of identical twins. TCRdb itself ran the 5' RACE reads through MiXCR, one entry per CDR3 protein. The repertoire has fewer than 900,000 distinct CDR3 sequences, about 20% of them found once; the top ten carry less than 15%. The sample was also reused in another study, on T cells expressing NK-cell markers.

Sequenced: PBMCs. These receptors were taken from a woman younger than 30 in good health. Each CDR3 is given with its conserved first and last residue. A D gene is named only where the DNA matches it firmly. The size entry is marked missing in some rows and otherwise reads once, few, many or a size class.

V	size	D	J	CDR3	DNA
TRBV29-1	few	-	TRBJ1-1	CSGGVGAMNTEAFF	TGCAGCGGGGGGGTGGGGGCGATGAACACTGAAGCTTTCTTT
TRBV27	few	-	TRBJ2-7	CASSLYAYREQYF	TGTGCCAGCAGTTTATATGCCTATAGGGAGCAGTACTTC
TRBV30	-	TRBD1	TRBJ2-7	CAWSDLDRGGSYEQYF	TGTGCCTGGAGTGATCTGGACAGGGGAGGGTCCTACGAGCAGTACTTC
TRBV20-1	few	-	TRBJ2-1	CSARQGLYNEQFF	TGCAGTGCTAGACAGGGGCTTTACAATGAGCAGTTCTTC
TRBV5-5	few	TRBD2	TRBJ2-1	CASSPAGSGVYNEQFF	TGTGCCAGCAGCCCGGCTGGTAGCGGGGTTTACAATGAGCAGTTCTTC
TRBV5-6	-	TRBD1	TRBJ1-2	CASSFRDRDNYGYTF	TGTGCCAGCAGCTTCCGGGACAGGGATAACTATGGCTACACCTTC
TRBV6-5	-	-	TRBJ2-4	CASSYSGEGRAKNIQYF	TGTGCCAGCAGTTACTCGGGGGAAGGGCGCGCCAAAAACATTCAGTACTTC
TRBV10-3	-	-	TRBJ2-2	CAIQGRLSGTGELFF	TGTGCCATCCAAGGGAGGCTCTCGGGCACCGGGGAGCTGTTTTTT
TRBV29-1	-	-	TRBJ2-7	CSAGSARYEQYF	TGCAGCGCTGGGTCGGCGCGCTACGAGCAGTACTTC
TRBV7-2	many	-	TRBJ2-7	CASSPRPLYEQYF	TGTGCCAGCAGCCCCCGACCTCTATACGAGCAGTACTTC
TRBV4-1	many	-	TRBJ1-4	CASSQDGRGTQKLFF	TGCGCCAGCAGCCAAGACGGTCGGGGGACCCAAAAACTGTTTTTT
TRBV5-1	-	-	TRBJ1-1	CASSLEVGTEAFF	TGTGCCAGCAGTTTAGAAGTGGGCACTGAAGCTTTCTTT
TRBV5-5	few	-	TRBJ2-7	CASSLVADSYEQYF	TGTGCCAGCAGCTTGGTCGCAGACTCCTACGAGCAGTACTTC
TRBV25-1	-	-	TRBJ2-2	CASSLRTTNTGELFF	TGTGCCAGCAGTCTCCGGACAACTAACACCGGGGAGCTGTTTTTT